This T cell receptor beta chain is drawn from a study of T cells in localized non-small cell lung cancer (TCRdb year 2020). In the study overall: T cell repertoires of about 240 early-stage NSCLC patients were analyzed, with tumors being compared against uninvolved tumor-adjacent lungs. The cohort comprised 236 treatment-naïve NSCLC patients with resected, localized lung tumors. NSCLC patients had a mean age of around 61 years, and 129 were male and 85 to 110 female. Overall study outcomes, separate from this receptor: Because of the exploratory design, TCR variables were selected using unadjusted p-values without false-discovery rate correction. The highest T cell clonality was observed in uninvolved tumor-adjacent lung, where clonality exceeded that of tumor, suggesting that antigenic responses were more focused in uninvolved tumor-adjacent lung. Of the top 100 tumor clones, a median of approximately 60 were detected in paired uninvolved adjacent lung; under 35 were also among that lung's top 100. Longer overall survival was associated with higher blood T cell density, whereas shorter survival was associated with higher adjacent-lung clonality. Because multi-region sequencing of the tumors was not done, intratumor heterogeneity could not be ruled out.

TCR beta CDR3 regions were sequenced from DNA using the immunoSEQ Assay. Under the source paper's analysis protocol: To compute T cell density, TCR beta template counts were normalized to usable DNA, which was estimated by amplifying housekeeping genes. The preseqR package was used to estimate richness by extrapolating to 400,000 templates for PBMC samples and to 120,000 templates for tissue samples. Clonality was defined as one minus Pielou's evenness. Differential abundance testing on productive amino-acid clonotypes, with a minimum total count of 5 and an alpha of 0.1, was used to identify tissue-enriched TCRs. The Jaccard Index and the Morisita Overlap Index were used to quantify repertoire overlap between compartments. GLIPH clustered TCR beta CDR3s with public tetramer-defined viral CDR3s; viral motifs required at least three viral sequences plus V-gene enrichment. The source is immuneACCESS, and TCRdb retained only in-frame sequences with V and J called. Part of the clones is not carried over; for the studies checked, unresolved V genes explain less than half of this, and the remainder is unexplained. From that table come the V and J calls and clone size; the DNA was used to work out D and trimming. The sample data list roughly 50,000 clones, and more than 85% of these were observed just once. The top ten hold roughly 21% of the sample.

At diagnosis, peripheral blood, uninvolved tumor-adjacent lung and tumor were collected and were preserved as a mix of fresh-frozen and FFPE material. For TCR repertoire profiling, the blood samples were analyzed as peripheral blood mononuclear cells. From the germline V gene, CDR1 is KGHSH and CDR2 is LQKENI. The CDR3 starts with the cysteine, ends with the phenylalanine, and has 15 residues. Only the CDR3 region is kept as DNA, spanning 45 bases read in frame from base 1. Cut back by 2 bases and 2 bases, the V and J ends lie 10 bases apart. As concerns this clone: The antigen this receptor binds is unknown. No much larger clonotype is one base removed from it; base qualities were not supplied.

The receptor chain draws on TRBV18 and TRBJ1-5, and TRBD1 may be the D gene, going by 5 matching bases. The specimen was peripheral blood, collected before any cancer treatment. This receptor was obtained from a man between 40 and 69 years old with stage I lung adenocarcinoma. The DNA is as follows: TGTGCCAGCTCACCAGTGGGGGGAGGCAATCAGCCCCAGCATTTT. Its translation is CASSPVGGGNQPQHF.